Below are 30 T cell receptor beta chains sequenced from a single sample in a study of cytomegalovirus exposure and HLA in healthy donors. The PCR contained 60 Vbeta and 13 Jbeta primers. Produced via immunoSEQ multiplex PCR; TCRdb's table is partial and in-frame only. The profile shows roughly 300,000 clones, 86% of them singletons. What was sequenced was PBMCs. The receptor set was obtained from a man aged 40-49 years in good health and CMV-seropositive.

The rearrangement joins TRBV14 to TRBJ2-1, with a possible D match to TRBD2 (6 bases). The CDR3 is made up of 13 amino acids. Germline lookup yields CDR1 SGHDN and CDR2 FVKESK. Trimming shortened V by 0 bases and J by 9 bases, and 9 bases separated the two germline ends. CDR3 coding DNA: TGTGCCAGCAGCCAAGACACGGAGGGTGAGCAGTTCTTC. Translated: CASSQDTEGEQFF.

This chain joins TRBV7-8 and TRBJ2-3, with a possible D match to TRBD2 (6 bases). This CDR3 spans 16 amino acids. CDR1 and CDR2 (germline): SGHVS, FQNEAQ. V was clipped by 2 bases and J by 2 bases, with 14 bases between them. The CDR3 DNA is TGTGCCAGCAGCTTACAAGCGGGTAGGGCCACAGATACGCAGTATTTT. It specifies CASSLQAGRATDTQYF.

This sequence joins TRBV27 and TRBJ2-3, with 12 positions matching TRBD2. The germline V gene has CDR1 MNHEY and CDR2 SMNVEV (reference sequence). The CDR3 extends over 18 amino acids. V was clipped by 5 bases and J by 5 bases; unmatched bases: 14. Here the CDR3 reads CASSPGHGLAGSGDTQYF. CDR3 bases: TGTGCCAGCAGTCCCGGACACGGACTAGCGGGATCAGGAGATACGCAGTATTTT.

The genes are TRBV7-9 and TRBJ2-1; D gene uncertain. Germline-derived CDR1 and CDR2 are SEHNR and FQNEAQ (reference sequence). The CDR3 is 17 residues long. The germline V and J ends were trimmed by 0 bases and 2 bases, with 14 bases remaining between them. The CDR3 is CASSLANTDSAYNEQFF. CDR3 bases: TGTGCCAGCAGCTTAGCTAACACCGACTCAGCCTACAATGAGCAGTTCTTC.

CDR3 nucleotides: TGTGCCAGCAGCCATGGACAGAACACTGAAGCTTTCTTT. This encodes CASSHGQNTEAFF. The J gene is TRBJ1-1, the V gene TRBV4-2, with D possibly being TRBD1 (5 bases). Germline CDR1 and CDR2: LGHNA and YNFKEQ. This CDR3 has 13 amino acids. Trimming removed 3 bases from V and 1 base from J, with 6 bases in between.

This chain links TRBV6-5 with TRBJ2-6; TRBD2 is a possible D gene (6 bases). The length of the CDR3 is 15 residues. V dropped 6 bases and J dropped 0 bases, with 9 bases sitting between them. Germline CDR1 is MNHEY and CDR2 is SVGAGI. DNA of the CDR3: TGTGCCAGCAGGTCCGGGGGCTCTGGGGCCAACGTCCTGACTTTC. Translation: CASRSGGSGANVLTF.

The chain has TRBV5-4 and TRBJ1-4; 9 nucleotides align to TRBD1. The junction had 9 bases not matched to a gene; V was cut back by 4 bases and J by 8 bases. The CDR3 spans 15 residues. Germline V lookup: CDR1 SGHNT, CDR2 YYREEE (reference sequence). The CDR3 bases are TGTGCCAGCAGCCGAAGCGGGACAGGGAGGGAAAAACTGTTTTTT. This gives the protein CASSRSGTGREKLFF.

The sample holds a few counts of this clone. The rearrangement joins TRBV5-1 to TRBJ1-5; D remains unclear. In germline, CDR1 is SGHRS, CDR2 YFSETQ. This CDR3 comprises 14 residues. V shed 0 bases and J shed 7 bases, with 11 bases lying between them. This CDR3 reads CASSLDGRKQPQHF. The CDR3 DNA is TGCGCCAGCAGCTTGGATGGCAGGAAGCAGCCCCAGCATTTT.

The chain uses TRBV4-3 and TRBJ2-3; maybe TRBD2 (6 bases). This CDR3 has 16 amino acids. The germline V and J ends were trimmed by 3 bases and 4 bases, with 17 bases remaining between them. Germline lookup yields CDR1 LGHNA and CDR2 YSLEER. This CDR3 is CASSHVSGTASDTQYF. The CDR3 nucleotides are TGCGCCAGCAGCCACGTGTCCGGGACTGCCTCAGATACGCAGTATTTT.

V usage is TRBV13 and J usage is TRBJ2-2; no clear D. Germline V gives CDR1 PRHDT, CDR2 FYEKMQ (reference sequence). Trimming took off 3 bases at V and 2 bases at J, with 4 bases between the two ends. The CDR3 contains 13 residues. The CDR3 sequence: CASSFLNTGELFF. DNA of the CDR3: TGTGCCAGCAGCTTCCTAAACACCGGGGAGCTGTTTTTT.

The CDR3 DNA sequence: TGTGCCAGCAGCAAAGGAAGAACAAAATACGAGCAGTACTTC. Its protein is CASSKGRTKYEQYF. The chain links TRBV21-1 to TRBJ2-7; the D call in the table, TRBD1, was not verified against the DNA. TRBV21-1 is an annotated pseudogene. CDR3 length: 14 residues.

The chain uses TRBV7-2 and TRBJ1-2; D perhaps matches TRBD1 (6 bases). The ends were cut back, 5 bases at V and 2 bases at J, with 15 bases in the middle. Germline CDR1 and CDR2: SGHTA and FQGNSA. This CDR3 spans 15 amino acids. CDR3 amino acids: CASSQGQPRNYGYTF. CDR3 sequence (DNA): TGTGCCAGCAGCCAAGGACAGCCGCGGAACTATGGCTACACCTTC.

The CDR3, as DNA: TGCGCCAGCAGTGAGTCCCTAGCGGGAGAAGAGACCCAGTACTTC. This sequence encodes CASSESLAGEETQYF. The chain couples TRBV10-2 to TRBJ2-5; 10 bases line up with TRBD2. The V segment lost 0 bases and the J segment 3 bases; nucleotides outside the gene matches: 1. The CDR3 totals 15 residues. From germline, CDR1 is WSHSY and CDR2 SAAADI.

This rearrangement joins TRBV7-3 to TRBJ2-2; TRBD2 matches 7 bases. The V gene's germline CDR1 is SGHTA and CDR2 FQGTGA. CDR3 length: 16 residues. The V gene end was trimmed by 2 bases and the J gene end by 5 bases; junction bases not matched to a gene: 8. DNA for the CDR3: TGTGCCAGCAGCTTATATGGCGGGAGTAATACCGGGGAGCTGTTTTTT. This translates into CASSLYGGSNTGELFF.

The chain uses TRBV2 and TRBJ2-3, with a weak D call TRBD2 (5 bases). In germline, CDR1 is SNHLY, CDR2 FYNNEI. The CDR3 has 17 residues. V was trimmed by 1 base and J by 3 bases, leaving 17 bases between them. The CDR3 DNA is TGTGCCAGCAGTGAAGTCGCGGCAGGAGGTTGGACAGATACGCAGTATTTT. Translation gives CASSEVAAGGWTDTQYF.

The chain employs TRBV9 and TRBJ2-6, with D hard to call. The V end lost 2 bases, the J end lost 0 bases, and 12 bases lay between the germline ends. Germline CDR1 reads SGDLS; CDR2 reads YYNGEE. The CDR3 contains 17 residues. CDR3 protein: CASSVSHDNSGANVLTF. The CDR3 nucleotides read TGTGCCAGCAGCGTCTCCCACGACAACTCTGGGGCCAACGTCCTGACTTTC.

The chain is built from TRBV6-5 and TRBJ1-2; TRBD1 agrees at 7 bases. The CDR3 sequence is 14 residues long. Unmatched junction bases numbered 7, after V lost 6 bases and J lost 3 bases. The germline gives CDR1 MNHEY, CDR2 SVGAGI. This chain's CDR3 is CASSDLTGHYGYTF. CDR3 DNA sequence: TGTGCCAGCAGCGATTTGACAGGGCACTATGGCTACACCTTC.

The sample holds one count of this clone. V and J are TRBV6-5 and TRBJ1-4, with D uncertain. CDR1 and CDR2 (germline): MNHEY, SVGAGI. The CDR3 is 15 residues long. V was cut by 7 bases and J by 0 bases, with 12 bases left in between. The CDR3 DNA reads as TGTGCCAGCACGGATAGAGGGCCAACTAATGAAAAACTGTTTTTT. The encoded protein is CASTDRGPTNEKLFF.

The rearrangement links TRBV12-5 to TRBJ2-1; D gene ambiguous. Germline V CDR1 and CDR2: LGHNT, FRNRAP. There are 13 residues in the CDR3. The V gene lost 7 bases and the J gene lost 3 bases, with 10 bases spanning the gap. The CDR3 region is CASARPGYNEQFF. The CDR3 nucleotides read TGTGCTAGTGCCCGCCCCGGCTACAATGAGCAGTTCTTC.

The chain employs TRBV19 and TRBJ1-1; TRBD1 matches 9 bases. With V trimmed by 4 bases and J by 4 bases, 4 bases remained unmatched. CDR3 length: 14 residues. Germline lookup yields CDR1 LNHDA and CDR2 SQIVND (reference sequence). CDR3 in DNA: TGTGCCAGTAGTACCGGGACAGGGACCACTGAAGCTTTCTTT. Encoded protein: CASSTGTGTTEAFF.

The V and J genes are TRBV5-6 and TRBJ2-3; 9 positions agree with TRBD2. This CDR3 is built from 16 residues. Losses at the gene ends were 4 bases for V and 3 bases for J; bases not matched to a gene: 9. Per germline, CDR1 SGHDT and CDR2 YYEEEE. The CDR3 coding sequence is TGTGCCAGCAGCCCGTTAGCGGGAGCGAGGACAGATACGCAGTATTTT. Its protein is CASSPLAGARTDTQYF.

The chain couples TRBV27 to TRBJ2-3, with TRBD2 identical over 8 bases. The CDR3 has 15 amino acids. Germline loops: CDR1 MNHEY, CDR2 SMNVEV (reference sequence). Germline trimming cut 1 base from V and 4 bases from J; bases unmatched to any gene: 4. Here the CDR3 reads CASSLWREEADTQYF. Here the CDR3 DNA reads TGTGCCAGCAGTTTATGGCGGGAGGAGGCAGATACGCAGTATTTT.

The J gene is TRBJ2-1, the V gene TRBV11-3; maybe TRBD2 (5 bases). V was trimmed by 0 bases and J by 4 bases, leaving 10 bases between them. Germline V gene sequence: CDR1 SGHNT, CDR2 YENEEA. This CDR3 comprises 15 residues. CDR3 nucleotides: TGTGCCAGCAGCTTAGATCGAAGGGAGTACAATGAGCAGTTCTTC. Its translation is CASSLDRREYNEQFF.

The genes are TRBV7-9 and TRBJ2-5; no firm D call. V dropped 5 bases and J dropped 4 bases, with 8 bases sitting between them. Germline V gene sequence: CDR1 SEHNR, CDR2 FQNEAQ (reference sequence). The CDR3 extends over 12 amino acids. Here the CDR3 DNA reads TGTGCCAGCAGCGCATCTAGAGAGACCCAGTACTTC. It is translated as CASSASRETQYF.

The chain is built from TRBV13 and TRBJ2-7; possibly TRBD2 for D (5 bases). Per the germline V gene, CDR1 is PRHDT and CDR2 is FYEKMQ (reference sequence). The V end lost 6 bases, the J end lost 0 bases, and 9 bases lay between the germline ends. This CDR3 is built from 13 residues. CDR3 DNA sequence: TGTGCCAGCAGTGAGAGGGTCTCCTACGAGCAGTACTTC. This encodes CASSERVSYEQYF.

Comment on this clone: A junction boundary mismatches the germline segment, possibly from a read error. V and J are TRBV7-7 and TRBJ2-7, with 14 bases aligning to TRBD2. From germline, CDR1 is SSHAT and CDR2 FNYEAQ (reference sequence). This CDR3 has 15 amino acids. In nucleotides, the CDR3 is TGTGCTAGCAACCCCTCGGGACTAGCGGGAGAAGAGCAGTACTTC. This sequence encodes CASNPSGLAGEEQYF.

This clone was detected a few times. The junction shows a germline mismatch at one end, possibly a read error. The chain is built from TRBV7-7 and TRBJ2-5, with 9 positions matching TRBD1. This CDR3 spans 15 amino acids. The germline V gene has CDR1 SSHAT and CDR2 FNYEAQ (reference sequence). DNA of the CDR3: TGTGCTAGCAGCGGCAGTGGGACAGGGCAAGAGACCCAGTACTTC. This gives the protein CASSGSGTGQETQYF.

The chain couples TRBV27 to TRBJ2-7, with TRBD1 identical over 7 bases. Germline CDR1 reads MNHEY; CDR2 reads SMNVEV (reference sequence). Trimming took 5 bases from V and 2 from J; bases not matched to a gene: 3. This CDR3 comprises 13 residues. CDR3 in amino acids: CASSPGTAYEQYF. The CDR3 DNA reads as TGTGCCAGCAGTCCGGGGACAGCCTACGAGCAGTACTTC.

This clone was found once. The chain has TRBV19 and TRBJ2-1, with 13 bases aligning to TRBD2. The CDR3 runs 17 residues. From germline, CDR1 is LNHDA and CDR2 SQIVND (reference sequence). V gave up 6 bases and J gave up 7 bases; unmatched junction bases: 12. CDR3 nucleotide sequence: TGTGCCAGTAGGGGACTAGCGGGAAGCCTTACGAGGAATGAGCAGTTCTTC. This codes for CASRGLAGSLTRNEQFF.

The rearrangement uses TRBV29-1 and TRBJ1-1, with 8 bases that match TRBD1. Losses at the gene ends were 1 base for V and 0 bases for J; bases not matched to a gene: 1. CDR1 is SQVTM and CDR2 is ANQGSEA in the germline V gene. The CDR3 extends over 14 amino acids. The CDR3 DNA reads TGCAGCGTTGAAGGGACAGGGATGAACACTGAAGCTTTCTTT. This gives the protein CSVEGTGMNTEAFF.